This note documents a single TCR beta chain sequence. Its antigen is not identified. These data are taken from a study of cytomegalovirus exposure and HLA in healthy donors. Study results and caveats: In vitro checks showed that three CMV-associated chains really do target CMV antigens. On later analysis, the bulk of CMV-associated TCR beta chains appeared to be HLA-restricted.

The PCR was carried out with 60 Vbeta primers and 13 Jbeta primers. Produced via immunoSEQ multiplex PCR; TCRdb's table is partial and in-frame only. The data show around 150,000 clones, with roughly 81% seen just once and roughly 13% held by the top ten. This CDR3 spans 13 amino acids. V gave up 5 bases and J gave up 4 bases; unmatched junction bases: 6. Germline V gives CDR1 SGHKS, CDR2 YYEKEE (reference sequence). The sample consisted of PBMCs. The sequence was collected from a woman aged 50 to 60 in good health and CMV-seronegative. V gene TRBV5-5 combines with J gene TRBJ2-7; 7 nucleotides line up with TRBD1. CDR3 in amino acids: CASRGQKSYEQYF. In nucleotides, the CDR3 is TGTGCCAGCAGGGGACAGAAAAGTTACGAGCAGTACTTC.